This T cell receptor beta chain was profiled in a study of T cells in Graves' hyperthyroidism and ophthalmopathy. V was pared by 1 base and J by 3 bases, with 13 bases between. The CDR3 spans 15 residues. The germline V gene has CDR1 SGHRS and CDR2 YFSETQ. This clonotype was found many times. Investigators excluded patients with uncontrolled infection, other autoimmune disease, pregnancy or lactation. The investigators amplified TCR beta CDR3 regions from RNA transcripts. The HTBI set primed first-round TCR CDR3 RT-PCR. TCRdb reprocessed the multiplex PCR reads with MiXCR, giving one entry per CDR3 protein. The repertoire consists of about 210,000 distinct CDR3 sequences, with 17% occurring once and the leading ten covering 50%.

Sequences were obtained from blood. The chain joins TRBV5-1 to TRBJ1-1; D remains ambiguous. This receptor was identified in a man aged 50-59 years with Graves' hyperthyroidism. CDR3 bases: TGCGCCAGCAGCTTGATGCGGGGTTTGGACACTGAAGCTTTCTTT. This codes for CASSLMRGLDTEAFF.